The clone carrying this TCR beta chain was counted only a few times. Its matching antigen is unknown. One heparinised blood draw, averaging about 100 mL, came from each donor. It was via CD45RO/CCR7/CD25/CD127/CD95/CD27 that CD4+ naive, central memory, regulatory and stem cell-like memory cells were sorted. Purity exceeded 95% in all sorted populations. The data originate from a study of beta chain features in type 1 diabetes. The CDR3 consists of 14 residues. The germline CDR1 and CDR2 sequences are SGHVS and FNYEAQ. V lost 5 bases and J 4 bases, leaving 13 bases between the germline ends. Study-wide results and caveats: Moderately but significantly shorter TCRB CDR3s were found in Type 1 diabetes patients in all four CD4+ subsets. Any HLA-type effect on TCRB rearrangement remained unresolved here.

Every isolated RNA sample was fully reverse transcribed, so sequencing captured expressed TCRB transcripts. The assay was immunoSEQ multiplex PCR, and TCRdb's table has in-frame clones only and misses some. The sample shows about 650,000 clones, around an eighth of them seen only once. The receptor was isolated from a man aged 30 to 39 with type 1 diabetes. The rearrangement uses TRBV7-6 and TRBJ2-3; D unclear. Sequenced material: naive CD4+ T cells from blood. CDR3 DNA sequence: TGTGCCAGCAGCCTCGCCTATGGGTCAGATACGCAGTATTTT. Protein sequence: CASSLAYGSDTQYF.